Listed below are T cell receptor beta chains from one sample, sequenced in a study of OX40 agonist ivuxolimab in advanced cancers. The assay was immunoSEQ multiplex PCR, and TCRdb's table has in-frame clones only and misses some. The sample contains about 19,000 clones, 83% of which appear only once. Sequences were derived from CD4+ or CD8+ T cells sorted from blood, sampled in a trial of the OX40 agonist ivuxolimab. These receptors were collected from an adult with an advanced solid tumor such as melanoma, head and neck, liver or kidney cancer. The CDR3 runs from the conserved cysteine through the conserved F or W. The D gene is left open where the match is weak. Size values are once, few and many counts, or a class for expanded clones, and some rows have none.

J gene | D gene | V gene | clone size | CDR3 protein | CDR3 DNA
TRBJ2-3 | . | TRBV4-3 | . | CASSQVSGTDTQYF | TGCGCCAGCAGCCAAGTTTCAGGCACAGACACGCAGTATTTT
TRBJ2-1 | . | TRBV7-9 | . | CASSYAQGSEQFF | TGTGCCAGCAGCTATGCCCAGGGCAGTGAGCAGTTCTTC
TRBJ1-5 | TRBD1 | TRBV28 | . | CASTSGGLSNQPQHF | TGTGCCAGCACATCAGGGGGGCTCAGCAATCAGCCCCAGCATTTT
TRBJ1-1 | TRBD1 | TRBV27 | . | CASSSPGQGVMNTEAFF | TGTGCCAGCAGTTCACCGGGACAGGGAGTCATGAACACTGAAGCTTTCTTT
TRBJ2-7 | . | TRBV28 | . | CASSLWDRSSYEQYF | TGTGCCAGCAGTTTATGGGACCGAAGCTCCTACGAGCAGTACTTC
TRBJ1-1 | TRBD1 | TRBV19 | . | CATRDRGYLWTEAFF | TGTGCCACCCGGGACAGGGGGTATTTATGGACTGAAGCTTTCTTT
TRBJ2-3 | TRBD2 | TRBV5-4 | . | CASSFSGGAPDTQYF | TGTGCCAGCAGCTTTAGCGGGGGGGCCCCGGATACGCAGTATTTT
TRBJ1-4 | . | TRBV4-1 | . | CASSQGIIGVVNEKLFF | TGCGCCAGCAGCCAAGGGATTATCGGGGTTGTTAATGAAAAACTGTTTTTT
TRBJ2-6 | . | TRBV27 | . | CASRPQGSAGANVLTF | TGTGCCAGCAGACCCCAAGGCTCCGCTGGGGCCAACGTCCTGACTTTC
TRBJ2-7 | . | TRBV27 | . | CASSLGQGSYEQYF | TGTGCCAGCAGTTTAGGCCAGGGAAGCTACGAGCAGTACTTC
TRBJ2-3 | . | TRBV9 | few | CASSGIDGTQYF | TGTGCCAGCAGCGGAATAGATGGTACGCAGTATTTT
TRBJ2-3 | . | TRBV20-1 | once | CSAFSTDTQYF | TGCAGTGCTTTTAGCACAGATACGCAGTATTTT
TRBJ1-1 | . | TRBV19 | . | CASSIWKPSNTEAFF | TGTGCCAGTAGTATTTGGAAACCATCGAACACTGAAGCTTTCTTT
TRBJ2-5 | . | TRBV9 | . | CASSVAPAPAETQYF | TGTGCCAGCAGCGTAGCCCCGGCCCCGGCGGAGACCCAGTACTTC
TRBJ1-1 | TRBD1 | TRBV19 | . | CASSIYAGTGFMNTEAFF | TGTGCCAGTAGTATCTACGCCGGGACAGGGTTCATGAACACTGAAGCTTTCTTT
TRBJ2-7 | TRBD2 | TRBV4-1 | . | CASSPPTSGGSEQYF | TGCGCCAGCAGCCCTCCGACTAGCGGGGGAAGCGAGCAGTACTTC
TRBJ1-2 | . | TRBV11-2 | . | CASSFGDNGYGYTF | TGTGCCAGCAGCTTCGGGGACAATGGCTATGGCTACACCTTC
TRBJ2-2 | . | TRBV15 | . | CATSPRGLAATGELFF | TGTGCCACCAGCCCACGGGGGCTAGCTGCCACCGGGGAGCTGTTTTTT
TRBJ1-1 | TRBD1 | TRBV11-2 | . | CASSSDRGLFTEAFF | TGTGCCAGCAGCTCTGACAGGGGGCTGTTCACTGAAGCTTTCTTT
TRBJ2-1 | TRBD2 | TRBV18 | . | CASSPLAGETGYNEQFF | TGTGCCAGCTCACCACTAGCGGGGGAGACGGGTTACAATGAGCAGTTCTTC
TRBJ1-1 | . | TRBV4-2 | . | CASSQESRHTEAFF | TGTGCCAGCAGCCAAGAATCCAGACACACTGAAGCTTTCTTT
TRBJ1-5 | . | TRBV19 | . | CASSIRGSNQPQHF | TGTGCCAGTAGTATTCGGGGTAGCAATCAGCCCCAGCATTTT
TRBJ1-2 | TRBD1 | TRBV27 | . | CASSFPGGVGYTF | TGTGCCAGCAGTTTTCCAGGGGGAGTCGGCTACACCTTC
TRBJ2-7 | . | TRBV27 | few | CASSLTGSYEQYF | TGTGCCAGCAGTCTAACAGGGTCCTACGAGCAGTACTTC
TRBJ2-3 | . | TRBV27 | . | CASSWGVSTDTQYF | TGTGCCAGCAGTTGGGGGGTTAGCACAGATACGCAGTATTTT
TRBJ1-1 | . | TRBV27 | . | CASSLSVNTEAFF | TGTGCCAGCAGTTTGTCAGTGAACACTGAAGCTTTCTTT
TRBJ2-2 | . | TRBV30 | . | CAWDYTITGELFF | TGTGCCTGGGATTACACGATTACCGGGGAGCTGTTTTTT
TRBJ1-5 | . | TRBV10-2 | . | CASSSGRQGNQPQHF | TGCGCCAGCAGTTCCGGGAGGCAGGGCAATCAGCCCCAGCATTTT
TRBJ2-3 | TRBD1 | TRBV7-9 | . | CAEDRGADTQYF | TGTGCCGAGGACAGGGGGGCAGATACGCAGTATTTT
TRBJ1-1 | . | TRBV29-1 | . | CSVEAGEAFF | TGCAGCGTTGAGGCTGGGGAAGCTTTCTTT
TRBJ1-1 | . | TRBV6-6 | . | CASSPLGGLEAFF | TGTGCCAGCAGCCCTTTGGGGGGCCTTGAAGCTTTCTTT
TRBJ1-2 | . | TRBV28 | . | CASTLRNNRNYGYTF | TGTGCCAGCACCCTGCGGAACAACCGGAACTATGGCTACACCTTC
TRBJ2-7 | . | TRBV19 | . | CASSIDSSYEQYF | TGTGCCAGTAGTATTGACAGTTCCTACGAGCAGTACTTC
TRBJ1-2 | . | TRBV6-6 | . | CASSSVANYGYTF | TGTGCCAGCAGTTCCGTGGCCAACTATGGCTACACCTTC
TRBJ2-7 | . | TRBV28 | once | CASSNRDEQYF | TGTGCCAGCAGTAACAGGGACGAGCAGTACTTC
TRBJ2-7 | . | TRBV9 | . | CASSVGQGSYYEQYF | TGTGCCAGCAGCGTAGGTCAGGGGTCCTACTACGAGCAGTACTTC
TRBJ2-5 | . | TRBV10-3 | . | CAISEGALNQETQYF | TGTGCCATCAGTGAGGGGGCGCTCAACCAAGAGACCCAGTACTTC
TRBJ2-3 | . | TRBV5-1 | . | CASSPSTDTQYF | TGCGCCAGCAGCCCCAGCACAGATACGCAGTATTTT
TRBJ2-1 | . | TRBV10-3 | once | CAIVTPGNEQFF | TGTGCCATCGTAACGCCCGGAAATGAGCAGTTCTTC
TRBJ1-1 | . | TRBV5-1 | . | CASSLDFGVDGTEAFF | TGCGCCAGCAGCTTGGATTTCGGGGTTGATGGCACTGAAGCTTTCTTT